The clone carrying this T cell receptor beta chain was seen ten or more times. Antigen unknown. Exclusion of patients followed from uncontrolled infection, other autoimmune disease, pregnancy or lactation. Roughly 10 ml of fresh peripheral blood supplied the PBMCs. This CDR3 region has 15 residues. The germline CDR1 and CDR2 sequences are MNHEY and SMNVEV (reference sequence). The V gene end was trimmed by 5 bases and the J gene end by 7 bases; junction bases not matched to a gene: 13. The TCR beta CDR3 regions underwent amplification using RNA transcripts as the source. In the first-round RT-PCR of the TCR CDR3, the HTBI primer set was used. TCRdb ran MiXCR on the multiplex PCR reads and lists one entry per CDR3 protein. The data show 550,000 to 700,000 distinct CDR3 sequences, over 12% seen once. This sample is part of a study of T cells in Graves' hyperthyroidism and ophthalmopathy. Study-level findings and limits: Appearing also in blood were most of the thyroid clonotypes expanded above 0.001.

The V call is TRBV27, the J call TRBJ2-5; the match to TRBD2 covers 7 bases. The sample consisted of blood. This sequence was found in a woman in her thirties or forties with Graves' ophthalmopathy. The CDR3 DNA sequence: TGTGCCAGCAGTCCCTTCTGGGGGGGTCTTTTGACCCAGTACTTC. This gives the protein CASSPFWGGLLTQYF.